This entry concerns a single T cell receptor beta chain. Its antigen is unknown. Trimming stripped 5 bases from V and 6 bases from J, with 17 bases between. This CDR3 is 14 amino acids long. This sample stems from a study of post-analysis software for immune sequencing data. TCR beta cDNA libraries included unique molecular identifiers. TCRdb processed the PCR reads anew with MiXCR; each CDR3 protein has one entry. In the table there are 350,000 to 500,000 distinct CDR3 sequences, about 39% of which are singletons. Whole-study results and caveats: For normalized Chao1 diversity, multiple sclerosis patients scored significantly lower than controls did. TRBV segments more frequent in patients than in controls numbered several and included TRBV5-6, TRBV5-1 and TRBV20-1.

Source material: blood. The clonotype originates from a girl aged 2 to 10 with multiple sclerosis. The chain joins TRBV12-3 or TRBV12-4 to TRBJ2-7; D is perhaps TRBD2 (6 bases). The CDR3 loop is CASSPAPRGGEQYF. CDR3 nucleotides: TGTGCCAGCAGTCCCGCTCCGCGGGGAGGCGAGCAGTACTTC.